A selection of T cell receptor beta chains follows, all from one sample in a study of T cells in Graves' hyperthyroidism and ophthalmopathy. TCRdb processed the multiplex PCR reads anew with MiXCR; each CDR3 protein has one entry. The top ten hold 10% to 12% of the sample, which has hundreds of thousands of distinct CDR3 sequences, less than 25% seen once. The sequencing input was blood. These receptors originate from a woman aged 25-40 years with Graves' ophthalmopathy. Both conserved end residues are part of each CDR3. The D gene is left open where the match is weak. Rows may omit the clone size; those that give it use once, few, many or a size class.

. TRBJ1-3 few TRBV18 TGTGCCAGCTCACCCGCCAGGAGTGGAAACACCATATATTTT CASSPARSGNTIYF
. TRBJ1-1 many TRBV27 TGTGCCAGCAGTTTTTCGGGGTACACTGAAGCTTTCTTT CASSFSGYTEAFF
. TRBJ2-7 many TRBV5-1 TGCGCCAGCAGCGATTACCCGCGGGACAGTGCCTACGAGCAGTACTTC CASSDYPRDSAYEQYF
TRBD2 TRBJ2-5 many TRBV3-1 TGTGCCAGCAGCCAGATTACTGGGACTAGCGGGGGCCCAGATCAAGAGACCCAGTACTTC CASSQITGTSGGPDQETQYF
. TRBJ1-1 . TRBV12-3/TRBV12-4 TGTGCCAGCAGTCCCCCCCGACGAGTGACTGAAGCTTTCTTT CASSPPRRVTEAFF
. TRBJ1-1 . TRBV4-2 TGTGCCAGCAGCCAAGTTCAGGGCAGGTGGTCGACTGAAGCTTTCTTT CASSQVQGRWSTEAFF
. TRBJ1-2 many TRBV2 TGTGCCAGCCGGGACAACGTTTATGGCTACACCTTC CASRDNVYGYTF
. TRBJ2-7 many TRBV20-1 TGCAGTGCTAGAGATCGGCAGTCTGGATATGAGCAGTACTTC CSARDRQSGYEQYF
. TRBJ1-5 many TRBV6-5 TGTGCCAGCAGTTACGTGGACAGATATCAGCCCCAGCATTTT CASSYVDRYQPQHF
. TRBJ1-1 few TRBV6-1 TGTGCCAGCACCAAAGGACGTGACCCTAACACTGAAGCTTTCTTT CASTKGRDPNTEAFF
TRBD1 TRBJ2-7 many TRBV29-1 TGCAGCGTTAACTCCGGGACAGGGGGCCCCGAGCAGTACTTC CSVNSGTGGPEQYF
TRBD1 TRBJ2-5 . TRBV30 TGTGCCTGGACCCGGACAGGGTTCGAGACCCAGTACTTC CAWTRTGFETQYF
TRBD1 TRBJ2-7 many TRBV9 TGTGCCAGCAGCGTACTGACAGGGGGAGGCGACGAGCAGTACTTC CASSVLTGGGDEQYF
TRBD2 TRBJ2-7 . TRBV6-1 TGTGCCAGCAGTGGAGCTAGCGGGAGCTACGAGCAGTACTTC CASSGASGSYEQYF
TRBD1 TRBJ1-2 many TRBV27 TGTGCCAGCAGTTCCCCGGGGACAGGACCTGGCTACACCTTC CASSSPGTGPGYTF
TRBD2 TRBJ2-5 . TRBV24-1 TGTGCCACCGCCAGCGGGGGACGAGAGACCCAGTACTTC CATASGGRETQYF
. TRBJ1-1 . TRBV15 TGTGCCACCAGCAGAGATCAATTTGACAGGTCCATGAACACTGAAGCTTTCTTT CATSRDQFDRSMNTEAFF
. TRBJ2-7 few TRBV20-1 TGCAGTGCTAGGGCCAGGAGTGCCTACGAGCAGTACTTC CSARARSAYEQYF
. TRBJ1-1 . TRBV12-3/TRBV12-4 TGTGCCAGCAGTTTAGCCAGCGAAGCTTTCTTT CASSLASEAFF
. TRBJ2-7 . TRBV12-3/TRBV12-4 TGTGCCAGCATGGGCCAAAGCGACGAGCAGTACTTC CASMGQSDEQYF
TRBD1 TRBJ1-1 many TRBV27 TGTGCCACCGCGGGACAGGGCGCTGAAGCTTTCTTT CATAGQGAEAFF
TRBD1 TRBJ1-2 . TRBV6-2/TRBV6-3 TGTGCCAGCAGTCAAGGGACAGTAAGAATGTATGGTTACACCTTC CASSQGTVRMYGYTF
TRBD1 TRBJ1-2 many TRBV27 TGTGCCAGCAGGGAGTTGCCGGGACAGGGGGTTTCTGGCTACACCTTC CASRELPGQGVSGYTF
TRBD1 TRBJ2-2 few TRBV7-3 TGTGCCAGCAGCACCCGGACAGGGAAACCCGGGGAGCTGTTTTTT CASSTRTGKPGELFF
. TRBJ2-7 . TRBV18 TGTGCCAGCTCCCGGGAGATCTACGAGCAGTACTTC CASSREIYEQYF
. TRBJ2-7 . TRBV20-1 TGCAGTACCCCGGAGTTAGCCTACGAGCAGTACTTC CSTPELAYEQYF
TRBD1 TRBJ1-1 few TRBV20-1 TGCAGTGCTAGTGGTGGGACAGGGCCGAACACTGAAGCTTTCTTT CSASGGTGPNTEAFF
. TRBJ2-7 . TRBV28 TGTGCCAGCAGGGAACGGGATTGGGAGCAGTACTTC CASRERDWEQYF
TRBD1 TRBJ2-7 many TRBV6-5 TGTGCCAGCAGGACAGGGTTGGAGCAGTACTTC CASRTGLEQYF
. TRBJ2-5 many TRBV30 TGTGCCTGGAGCGGTCGAGAGACCCAGTACTTC CAWSGRETQYF
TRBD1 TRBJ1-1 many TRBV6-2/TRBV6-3 TGTGCCAGCATGGACGGACAGGGGGCAAGGACTGAAGCTTTCTTT CASMDGQGARTEAFF
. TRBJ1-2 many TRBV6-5 TGTGCCAGCAGTTATAACGACTATGGCTACACCTTC CASSYNDYGYTF
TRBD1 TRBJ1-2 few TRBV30 TGTGCCTGGAGTCAGGGGGCTAACTGTGGCTACACCTTC CAWSQGANCGYTF
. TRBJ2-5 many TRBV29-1 TGCAGCGTTGTTGGCGGGGCCTCAGAGACCCAGTACTTC CSVVGGASETQYF
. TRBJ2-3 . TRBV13 TGTGCCAGCATTAGTGTCCATACGCAGTATTTT CASISVHTQYF
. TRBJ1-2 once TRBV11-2 TGTGCCAGCAGCATCGGCAGCCAAGGGGGCTACACCTTC CASSIGSQGGYTF
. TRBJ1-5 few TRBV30 TGTGCCTGGAGCTCTTCACTTAATCAGCCCCAGCATTTT CAWSSSLNQPQHF
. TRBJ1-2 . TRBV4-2 TGTGCCAGCAGCCAAGCCCCACAGAATGGCTACACCTTC CASSQAPQNGYTF
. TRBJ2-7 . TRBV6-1 TGTGCCAGCAGTGAAGTCGCGAGCTCCTACGAGCAGTACTTC CASSEVASSYEQYF
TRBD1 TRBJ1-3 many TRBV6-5 TGTGCCACCCTTACTTCCACAGGGGGCTCACTTGGAAACACCATATATTTT CATLTSTGGSLGNTIYF
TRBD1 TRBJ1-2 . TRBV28 TGTGCCAGTAGTCCTCGGGACAGGGTATACGGCTACACCTTC CASSPRDRVYGYTF
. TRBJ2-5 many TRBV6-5 TGTGCCAGCAGTTGGCAGGAGGAGAGAGAGACCCAGTACTTC CASSWQEERETQYF
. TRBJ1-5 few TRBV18 TGTGCCAGCTCACGAGAATATAGCAATCAGCCCCAGCATTTT CASSREYSNQPQHF
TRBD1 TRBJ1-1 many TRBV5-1 TGCGCCAGCAGCACGCCCCGGACAGGGGACACTGAAGCTTTCTTT CASSTPRTGDTEAFF
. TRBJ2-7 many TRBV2 TGTGCCAGCGCCGGGACTGACTCCTACGAGCAGTACTTC CASAGTDSYEQYF
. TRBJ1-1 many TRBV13 TGTGCCAGCAGCTTAGTTGGTTCTCCGGACACTGAAGCTTTCTTT CASSLVGSPDTEAFF
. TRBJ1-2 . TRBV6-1 TGTGCCACATTGACAGATAACTATGGCTACACCTTC CATLTDNYGYTF